These 12 T cell receptor beta chains came from one sample sequenced in a study of blood T cell repertoires in COVID-19. Method: immunoSEQ multiplex PCR; TCRdb's copy keeps in-frame clones and lacks some. Of about 52,000 clones listed, roughly 86% are singletons. Sequences were obtained from peripheral blood. The receptors here all came from a man older than 75 with active or convalescent COVID-19.

The chain carries TRBV5-8 and TRBJ2-1; 8 bases align to TRBD2. Germline assignment: CDR1 SGHTS and CDR2 YDEGEE. V lost 0 bases, J lost 5 bases, and 13 bases stayed unmatched. The CDR3 covers 18 residues. Here the CDR3 reads CASSLAAKTAGANNEQFF. The CDR3 nucleotides read TGTGCCAGCAGCTTGGCCGCGAAAACAGCGGGAGCTAACAATGAGCAGTTCTTC. The whole variable domain, filled in from reference TRBV5-8 and TRBJ2-1, reads EAGVTQSPTHLIKTRGQQATLRCSPISGHTSVYWYQQALGLGLQFLLWYDEGEERNRGNFPPRFSGRQFPNYSSELNVNALELEDSALYLCASSLAAKTAGANNEQFFGPGTRLTVL.

CDR3 residues: CASSPGGGTGELFF. CDR3 DNA sequence: TGTGCCAGCAGCCCAGGGGGCGGAACCGGGGAGCTGTTTTTT. V usage is TRBV11-3 and J usage is TRBJ2-2; 8 nucleotides match TRBD1. The CDR3 length is 14 residues. V lost 5 bases, J lost 5 bases, and 4 bases stayed unmatched. Germline values: CDR1 SGHNT, CDR2 YENEEA.

The rearrangement joins TRBV1 to TRBJ1-2. TRBV1 is given as a pseudogene. There are 17 residues in the CDR3. CDR3 DNA sequence: TGCACCAGCAGCCAAGGGTGCCCCCGGTCGCTGGACTATGGCTACACCTTC. It yields the protein CTSSQGCPRSLDYGYTF.

The V call is TRBV27, the J call TRBJ1-1; 7 bases map to TRBD1. Trimming cost V 6 bases and J 8 bases; bases outside gene matches: 9. The CDR3 is 13 residues long. Germline lookup yields CDR1 MNHEY and CDR2 SMNVEV (reference sequence). CDR3 residues: CASRNQGGREAFF. The CDR3, as DNA: TGTGCCAGCAGAAATCAGGGGGGCAGGGAAGCTTTCTTT.

This rearrangement joins TRBV5-6 to TRBJ2-7; possible D gene TRBD2, 7 bases. The CDR3 extends over 15 amino acids. Trimming stripped 1 base from V and 0 bases from J, with 11 bases between. CDR1 and CDR2 from the germline V gene are SGHDT and YYEEEE. The CDR3 loop is CASSLRGAHSYEQYF. DNA for the CDR3: TGTGCCAGCAGCTTGCGGGGGGCCCACTCCTACGAGCAGTACTTC.

By frequency in the sample, this clone is medium-sized. The chain couples TRBV2 to TRBJ2-7; TRBD1 might be the D (6 bases). The CDR3 totals 13 residues. CDR1 is SNHLY, CDR2 FYNNEI, per germline. V lost 4 bases and J lost 6, with 13 bases in between. CDR3 in amino acids: CASSVGRGGEQYF. CDR3 coding DNA: TGTGCCAGCAGTGTCGGCAGGGGTGGCGAGCAGTACTTC.

This chain uses TRBV6-5 with TRBJ1-4; 8 bases align to TRBD1. Germline CDR1 is MNHEY and CDR2 is SVGAGI. J was trimmed by 6 bases and V by 6 bases; bases with no gene match: 9. The CDR3 has 15 amino acids. The CDR3, as DNA: TGTGCCAGCAGACGTGACAGGGGAGAGGATGAAAAACTGTTTTTT. Protein: CASRRDRGEDEKLFF.

V and J are TRBV5-1 and TRBJ2-1; 10 bases map to TRBD2. Germline V gives CDR1 SGHRS, CDR2 YFSETQ. Trimming took 2 bases from V and 9 from J; bases not matched to a gene: 8. The length of the CDR3 is 15 residues. The CDR3 reads CASSFLAGVMAEQFF. CDR3 bases: TGCGCCAGCAGCTTTCTAGCGGGGGTGATGGCTGAGCAGTTCTTC.

This chain links TRBV4-3 with TRBJ2-4, with 7 positions matching TRBD1. The CDR3 covers 16 residues. The V gene's germline CDR1 is LGHNA and CDR2 YSLEER. The trim removed 2 bases at V and 6 bases at J, leaving 10 bases unmatched. The CDR3 is CASSQSVRQGPNIQYF. For the CDR3, the DNA is TGCGCCAGCAGCCAATCCGTCAGACAGGGCCCAAACATTCAGTACTTC.

This chain joins TRBV3-1 (or the pseudogene TRBV3-2) and TRBJ1-1; D remains ambiguous. The CDR3 consists of 15 residues. Between the trimmed V and J ends, which lost 0 bases and 4 bases, there was a span of 12 bases. Germline V gives CDR1 LGHDT, CDR2 YNNKEL (reference sequence). CDR3 residues: CASSQEFPRFTEAFF. The CDR3 region has the DNA TGTGCCAGCAGCCAAGAATTCCCCAGATTCACTGAAGCTTTCTTT.

The chain has TRBV28 and TRBJ1-2; D is undetermined. Trimming shortened V by 5 bases and J by 4 bases, and 11 bases separated the two germline ends. Per the germline V gene, CDR1 is MDHEN and CDR2 is SYDVKM. The CDR3 totals 13 residues. Written as DNA, the CDR3 is TGTGCCAGCAGTAGACAATTCTTCTATGGCTACACCTTC. Protein: CASSRQFFYGYTF.

This chain connects TRBV6-5 to TRBJ2-7; D possibly corresponds to TRBD1 (5 bases). The CDR3 runs 14 residues. The V end was cut by 5 bases, the J end by 4 bases, with 15 bases between. Germline V gene lookup returns CDR1 MNHEY and CDR2 SVGAGI. The CDR3 bases are TGTGCCAGCAGTCCTCCAGGGATAAGGTACGAGCAGTACTTC. Its protein is CASSPPGIRYEQYF.